These 27 T cell receptor beta chains were all obtained from the same sample, sequenced in a study of CD8 T cells in Susac syndrome. Random-hexamer reverse transcription was applied to roughly 0.5 to 1 ug RNA. TCRdb re-called the immunoSEQ multiplex PCR reads through MiXCR, storing one row per CDR3 protein. This sample carries some 130,000 distinct CDR3 sequences, roughly 94% of them seen once, and the ten largest clones take about 0.13%. Sequencing was performed on CD4+ T cells from PBMCs. These receptors came from a human donor with multiple sclerosis.

This rearrangement joins TRBV18 to TRBJ1-1, with D possibly matching TRBD1 (5 bases). Trimming left V 3 bases short and J 3 bases short, with 14 bases between. CDR3 length: 15 residues. Per the germline V gene, CDR1 is KGHSH and CDR2 is LQKENI. The CDR3 region is CASSPRPGSDTEAFF. In DNA form, the CDR3 reads TGTGCCAGCTCACCGCGACCAGGGAGCGACACTGAAGCTTTCTTT.

V and J are TRBV27 and TRBJ2-7; D is perhaps TRBD1 (6 bases). V gave up 0 bases and J gave up 12 bases, with 21 bases separating them. This CDR3 is built from 15 residues. Germline CDR1 is MNHEY and CDR2 is SMNVEV (reference sequence). The CDR3 spells CASSLSGAAGIMWYF. CDR3 nucleotide sequence: TGTGCCAGCAGTTTATCGGGGGCGGCAGGGATTATGTGGTACTTC.

The chain uses TRBV30 and TRBJ1-1; no firm D call. The germline V gene encodes CDR1 GTSNPN and CDR2 SVGIG (reference sequence). The length of the CDR3 is 15 residues. V was shortened by 0 bases and J by 1 base, with 12 bases between the two germline ends. Here the CDR3 DNA reads TGTGCCTGGAGTGTAACAGCAGTCGGGAACACTGAAGCTTTCTTT. Protein product: CAWSVTAVGNTEAFF.

The V gene is TRBV7-2, the J gene TRBJ1-1; TRBD1 is a possible D gene (5 bases). The CDR3 consists of 13 residues. Germline V gives CDR1 SGHTA, CDR2 FQGNSA. CDR3 sequence reads: CASFRQINTEAFF. CDR3 DNA: TGTGCTTCTTTCCGACAGATTAACACTGAAGCTTTCTTT.

This clonotype has only one observation. This chain links TRBV4-1 with TRBJ1-2; D possibly corresponds to TRBD1 (5 bases). The V end was cut by 0 bases, the J end by 2 bases, with 10 bases between. Germline V gene lookup returns CDR1 MGHRA and CDR2 YSYEKL. The CDR3 spans 15 residues. The CDR3 DNA sequence: TGCGCCAGCAGCCAAGATCCAGGGCTAAACTATGGCTACACCTTC. Its translation is CASSQDPGLNYGYTF.

The chain combines TRBV6-1 with TRBJ1-5, with D possibly being TRBD1 (6 bases). The CDR3 is 14 amino acids. Trimming cost V 6 bases and J 0 bases, with 9 bases left between them. Germline CDR1 and CDR2: MNHNS and SASEGT. This chain's CDR3 is CASSRGYSNQPQHF. The CDR3 nucleotides read TGTGCCAGCAGCAGGGGTTATAGCAATCAGCCCCAGCATTTT.

This chain uses TRBV3-1 with TRBJ2-1; D remains ambiguous. Germline V gene data show CDR1 as LGHDT and CDR2 as YNNKEL (reference sequence). Deletions cut 1 base from V and 8 bases from J, with 6 bases between. This CDR3 is built from 12 residues. For the CDR3, the DNA is TGTGCCAGCAGCCAAGCAGTTTATGAGCAGTTCTTC. It translates to CASSQAVYEQFF.

The V call is TRBV30, the J call TRBJ1-5; a possible D gene is TRBD1 (6 bases). The germline gives CDR1 GTSNPN, CDR2 SVGIG (reference sequence). The CDR3 is 13 residues long. V was pared by 0 bases and J by 6 bases, with 9 bases between. CDR3 loop: CAWSVQGGQPQHF. The CDR3 DNA follows: TGTGCCTGGAGTGTACAGGGAGGTCAGCCCCAGCATTTT.

The chain carries TRBV25-1 and TRBJ1-2; TRBD1 matches 7 bases. V trimming: 8 bases; J trimming: 2 bases; junction bases outside the gene matches: 2. There are 12 residues in the CDR3. Germline V gives CDR1 MGHDK, CDR2 SYGVNS. CDR3 in amino acids: CASGDRNYGYTF. CDR3 coding DNA: TGTGCCAGCGGGGACAGAAACTATGGCTACACCTTC.

The genes are TRBV20-1 and TRBJ2-5; D is tentatively TRBD1 or TRBD2 (5 bases each). Germline V lookup: CDR1 DFQATT, CDR2 SNEGSKA (reference sequence). The CDR3 runs 13 residues. Trimming took off 3 bases at V and 4 bases at J, with 12 bases between the two ends. CDR3 nucleotides: TGCAGTGCTAGGGGCAGGGAGTTAGAGACCCAGTACTTC. Translated, it gives CSARGRELETQYF.

This clonotype came up once. This chain uses TRBV25-1 with TRBJ1-4, with D tentatively TRBD1 (5 bases). The V gene's germline CDR1 is MGHDK and CDR2 SYGVNS. V gave up 6 bases and J gave up 7 bases, with 12 bases separating them. This CDR3 has 13 residues. CDR3 residues: CASSRGGTEKLFF. The CDR3 nucleotides are TGTGCCAGCAGCCGTGGGGGAACTGAAAAACTGTTTTTT.

This sequence joins TRBV7-2 and TRBJ2-5; no firm D call. The CDR3 extends over 13 amino acids. Germline-derived CDR1 and CDR2 are SGHTA and FQGNSA. Trimming took off 3 bases at V and 3 bases at J, with 8 bases between the two ends. CDR3 region: CASSLRWEETQYF. The CDR3 bases are TGTGCCAGCAGCTTGAGATGGGAAGAGACCCAGTACTTC. The whole variable domain, filled in from reference TRBV7-2 and TRBJ2-5, reads GAGVSQSPSNKVTEKGKDVELRCDPISGHTALYWYRQSLGQGLEFLIYFQGNSAPDKSGLPSDRFSAERTGGSVSTLTIQRTQQEDSAVYLCASSLRWEETQYFGPGTRLLVL.

The genes are TRBV20-1 and TRBJ2-7; D remains unclear. The CDR3 contains 16 residues. From germline, CDR1 is DFQATT and CDR2 SNEGSKA (reference sequence). V was pared by 0 bases and J by 0 bases, with 15 bases between. CDR3 sequence: CSARDRPRPDSYEQYF. The CDR3 region has the DNA TGCAGTGCTAGAGATCGACCCCGCCCGGACTCCTACGAGCAGTACTTC.

The rearrangement joins TRBV7-2 to TRBJ2-7; 7 positions match TRBD1. The CDR3 length is 13 residues. V shed 4 bases and J 4 bases; nucleotides not matched to a gene: 4. Germline V CDR1 and CDR2: SGHTA, FQGNSA. CDR3 region: CASSYQQGYEQYF. In DNA form, the CDR3 reads TGTGCCAGCAGCTACCAACAGGGGTACGAGCAGTACTTC.

This chain links TRBV30 with TRBJ2-2, with 14 bases aligning to TRBD2. V lost 3 bases to trimming and J lost 4 bases; unmatched junction nucleotides: 7. Germline V gives CDR1 GTSNPN, CDR2 SVGIG (reference sequence). This CDR3 contains 17 residues. The CDR3 nucleotides are TGTGCCTGGAGGAAGGGACTAGCGGGAGTCCGCACCGGGGAGCTGTTTTTT. This codes for CAWRKGLAGVRTGELFF.

The gene calls are TRBV6-5 and TRBJ1-1; D is possibly TRBD1 (6 bases). V gave up 0 bases and J gave up 6 bases, with 14 bases separating them. The CDR3 length is 15 residues. CDR1 and CDR2 from the germline V gene are MNHEY and SVGAGI. CDR3 nucleotide sequence: TGTGCCAGCAGTTACTCAGGTAGGGGGGACGCTGAAGCTTTCTTT. The encoded protein is CASSYSGRGDAEAFF.

This chain links TRBV2 with TRBJ2-5; D not resolved. V was shortened by 8 bases and J by 0 bases, with 7 bases between the two germline ends. Germline-derived CDR1 and CDR2 are SNHLY and FYNNEI. This CDR3 is 12 amino acids long. The CDR3 protein is CASHTDQETQYF. DNA of the CDR3: TGTGCCAGCCACACCGACCAAGAGACCCAGTACTTC.

V usage is TRBV5-1 and J usage is TRBJ2-2; no clear D gene. This CDR3 is built from 15 residues. CDR1 SGHRS and CDR2 YFSETQ come from the germline V gene. V was trimmed by 3 bases and J by 1 base, leaving 10 bases between them. The chain's CDR3 is CASSSRWENTGELFF. The CDR3 region has the DNA TGCGCCAGCAGCTCGAGGTGGGAGAACACCGGGGAGCTGTTTTTT. The full variable domain, in which reference TRBV5-1 and TRBJ2-2 provide the parts outside the CDR3, is KAGVTQTPRYLIKTRGQQVTLSCSPISGHRSVSWYQQTPGQGLQFLFEYFSETQRNKGNFPGRFSGRQFSNSRSEMNVSTLELGDSALYLCASSSRWENTGELFFGEGSRLTVL.

This rearrangement joins TRBV7-9 to TRBJ1-1; D is perhaps TRBD1 (5 bases). The V gene lost 6 bases and the J gene lost 0 bases, with 8 bases spanning the gap. Germline loops: CDR1 SEHNR, CDR2 FQNEAQ (reference sequence). This CDR3 spans 13 amino acids. CDR3 DNA: TGTGCCAGCAGTAAGGACATGAACACTGAAGCTTTCTTT. It codes for CASSKDMNTEAFF.

The chain recombines TRBV12-3 or TRBV12-4 with TRBJ1-4, with 7 positions matching TRBD1. V lost 2 bases to trimming and J lost 5 bases; unmatched junction nucleotides: 2. The CDR3 is 14 residues long. CDR3 coding DNA: TGTGCCAGCAGTTTACGACAGGGAAATGAAAAACTGTTTTTT. It yields the protein CASSLRQGNEKLFF.

The chain is built from TRBV12-3 or TRBV12-4 and TRBJ2-2, with D unclear. V was cut by 2 bases and J by 7 bases, with 5 bases left in between. This CDR3 has 12 residues. The CDR3 nucleotides are TGTGCCAGCAGTTTAACTGTCGGGGAGCTGTTTTTT. Protein product: CASSLTVGELFF.

V is TRBV6-2 or TRBV6-3 and J is TRBJ1-2; 9 nucleotides align to TRBD1. The CDR3 is 18 amino acids. Trimming removed 5 bases from V and 7 bases from J; junction bases left unmatched: 20. Germline V lookup: CDR1 MNHEY, CDR2 SVGEGT. The CDR3 here is CASSPSPGQGPLATGYTF. In nucleotides, the CDR3 is TGTGCCAGCAGTCCTTCACCGGGACAGGGTCCGCTCGCGACTGGCTACACCTTC.

The chain employs TRBV7-2 and TRBJ1-5; D uncertain. Germline V gene data show CDR1 as SGHTA and CDR2 as FQGNSA. This CDR3 contains 16 residues. V was pared by 0 bases and J by 1 base, with 10 bases between. CDR3 nucleotide sequence: TGTGCCAGCAGCTTAGCAAAGGGAGCGAGCAATCAGCCCCAGCATTTT. Protein: CASSLAKGASNQPQHF. The entire variable domain, with the rest obtained from reference TRBV7-2 and TRBJ1-5, is as follows: GAGVSQSPSNKVTEKGKDVELRCDPISGHTALYWYRQSLGQGLEFLIYFQGNSAPDKSGLPSDRFSAERTGGSVSTLTIQRTQQEDSAVYLCASSLAKGASNQPQHFGDGTRLSIL.

The chain recombines TRBV6-1 with TRBJ1-2, with D perhaps TRBD1 (6 bases). With 7 bases removed from V and 7 bases from J, the gap between germline ends came to 16 bases. CDR3 length: 13 residues. CDR1 and CDR2 from the germline V gene are MNHNS and SASEGT. The DNA of the CDR3 is TGTGCCAGCACCAACGACAGGACGGGTGGCTACACCTTC. Translated, it gives CASTNDRTGGYTF.

The V gene is TRBV7-2, the J gene TRBJ2-1, with 7 bases fitting TRBD2. The junction had 9 bases not matched to a gene; V was cut back by 1 base and J by 12 bases. This CDR3 region has 14 residues. In germline, CDR1 is SGHTA, CDR2 FQGNSA. The CDR3 region has the DNA TGTGCCAGCAGCTTAGAGGGCTCCCGCGGGGGGCAGTTCTTC. It is translated as CASSLEGSRGGQFF.

This sequence joins TRBV6-5 and TRBJ1-3; D is undetermined. CDR1 is MNHEY, CDR2 SVGAGI, per germline. This CDR3 spans 14 amino acids. The V end was cut by 2 bases, the J end by 0 bases, with 5 bases between. The CDR3 DNA is TGTGCCAGCAGTTACGGCCACTCTGGAAACACCATATATTTT. Its translation: CASSYGHSGNTIYF.

This chain links TRBV7-2 with TRBJ2-7; tentatively, D is TRBD1 or TRBD2 (6 bases each). This CDR3 comprises 17 residues. The germline CDR1 and CDR2 sequences are SGHTA and FQGNSA. Trimming left V 0 bases short and J 2 bases short, with 17 bases between. The CDR3 DNA sequence: TGTGCCAGCAGCTTAGCGCCCGGAGGGACACCGCCCTACGAGCAGTACTTC. Translating gives CASSLAPGGTPPYEQYF.